The T cell receptor beta chain under discussion was sequenced for a study of long-term antiretroviral therapy in people with HIV. On the study more broadly: Collection of the earliest samples took place about a decade ahead of the 2015 immediate-ART recommendation.

The assay, immunoSEQ v3.0, was run at survey level. TCRdb's copy holds only in-frame clones and misses some; the assay was immunoSEQ multiplex PCR. The data hold about 18,000 clones, with 90% to 95% observed a single time. Cryopreserved PBMC samples of roughly 0.95-10 million cells were used for DNA extraction. The CDR3 is 17 residues long. Trimming removed 2 bases at V and 0 bases at J, with 14 bases between. Germline-derived CDR1 and CDR2 are PRHDT and FYEKMQ (reference sequence). The receptor comes from a man aged 50 or older with HIV. This material consisted of unsorted PBMCs, taken 3 years after starting antiretroviral therapy. V is TRBV13 and J is TRBJ1-3; D may be TRBD1 (5 bases). The CDR3 nucleotides are TGTGCCAGCAGCTTACTTTTGGGACGGAGCTCTGGAAACACCATATATTTT. It is translated as CASSLLLGRSSGNTIYF.